The 24 T cell receptor beta chains listed next were all sequenced from one sample in a study of cytomegalovirus exposure and HLA in healthy donors. Primers: 60 Vbeta forward and 13 Jbeta reverse. Sequencing was performed with immunoSEQ multiplex PCR; in TCRdb, only in-frame clones are kept and a portion is missing. The sample lists about 150,000 clones; 70% to 90% were seen once. Sequenced material: PBMCs. All receptors derive from a woman aged 18-29 years in good health and CMV-seronegative.

This rearrangement joins TRBV4-3 to TRBJ2-1; D unclear. Trimming removed 1 base at V and 13 bases at J, with 20 bases between. The CDR3 totals 15 residues. Germline loops: CDR1 LGHNA, CDR2 YSLEER. The CDR3 region is CASSQVDGIETNQFF. The CDR3 nucleotides are TGCGCCAGCAGCCAAGTTGACGGTATTGAGACAAACCAGTTCTTC.

The V and J genes are TRBV30 and TRBJ2-7; TRBD1 matches at 8 bases. Unmatched junction bases numbered 6, after V lost 2 bases and J lost 6 bases. The germline V gene encodes CDR1 GTSNPN and CDR2 SVGIG (reference sequence). This CDR3 has 13 residues. CDR3 nucleotides: TGTGCCTGGAGTTGGGACAGGTCTACCGAGCAGTACTTC. Translated, it gives CAWSWDRSTEQYF.

J is TRBJ2-1 and V is TRBV7-6; D ambiguous. CDR1 SGHVS and CDR2 FNYEAQ come from the germline V gene. Trimming cost V 5 bases and J 4 bases, with 12 bases left between them. This CDR3 contains 14 residues. DNA for the CDR3: TGTGCCAGCAGCCGTATCGGGTTATACAATGAGCAGTTCTTC. Protein: CASSRIGLYNEQFF.

This clone was seen just once. This chain connects TRBV2 to TRBJ1-3, with TRBD1 as a possible D gene (6 bases). Looked up from germline, CDR1 is SNHLY and CDR2 is FYNNEI. V lost 2 bases and J lost 0, with 8 bases in between. The CDR3 extends over 15 amino acids. CDR3 sequence: CASSEQGSSGNTIYF. The CDR3 DNA sequence: TGTGCCAGCAGTGAACAGGGGTCCTCTGGAAACACCATATATTTT.

This chain links TRBV11-2 with TRBJ2-2; 7 bases align to TRBD2. The germline V gene encodes CDR1 SGHAT and CDR2 FQNNGV. The CDR3 runs to 15 residues. Losses at the gene ends were 10 bases for V and 0 bases for J; bases not matched to a gene: 8. CDR3 in amino acids: CATRSLAANTGELFF. The CDR3 region has the DNA TGTGCCACCCGATCCCTAGCGGCGAACACCGGGGAGCTGTTTTTT.

V and J are TRBV7-9 and TRBJ2-3; the D gene is possibly TRBD2 (7 bases). The CDR3 covers 16 residues. The V and J ends lost 2 bases and 6 bases respectively, with 18 bases between them. The germline CDR1 and CDR2 sequences are SEHNR and FQNEAQ (reference sequence). The CDR3 here is CASSLSLGGRWDTQYF. CDR3 coding DNA: TGTGCCAGCAGCTTATCCCTGGGGGGGCGTTGGGATACGCAGTATTTT.

The chain employs TRBV4-1 and TRBJ2-3; D ambiguous. This CDR3 spans 13 amino acids. V lost 0 bases and J lost 3, with 4 bases in between. CDR1 is MGHRA and CDR2 is YSYEKL in the germline V gene. The DNA of the CDR3 is TGCGCCAGCAGCCAAGATTTAACAGATACGCAGTATTTT. It encodes CASSQDLTDTQYF.

The chain links TRBV27 to TRBJ2-7, with D maybe TRBD2 (5 bases). The CDR3 totals 14 residues. CDR1 is MNHEY and CDR2 is SMNVEV in the germline V gene (reference sequence). V was shortened by 2 bases and J by 2 bases, with 10 bases between the two germline ends. CDR3 sequence reads: CASSLRGPAYEQYF. The CDR3 region has the DNA TGTGCCAGCAGTTTACGCGGGCCAGCCTACGAGCAGTACTTC.

CDR3 amino acids: CASSLAGGGTDTQYF. In DNA, the CDR3 is TGCGCCAGCAGCTTGGCAGGGGGTGGGACAGATACGCAGTATTTT. The V gene is TRBV5-1, the J gene TRBJ2-3; TRBD1 aligns across 7 bases. The junction had 4 bases not matched to a gene; V was cut back by 0 bases and J by 3 bases. The CDR3 covers 15 residues. Germline CDR1 and CDR2: SGHRS and YFSETQ.

The chain carries TRBV11-3 and TRBJ2-7, with 10 positions matching TRBD1. Germline trimming cut 5 bases from V and 3 bases from J; bases unmatched to any gene: 4. The CDR3 runs 14 residues. From germline, CDR1 is SGHNT and CDR2 YENEEA. The CDR3: CASSAGQGNYEQYF. The CDR3 nucleotides read TGTGCCAGCAGCGCGGGACAGGGGAACTACGAGCAGTACTTC.

The V call is TRBV28, the J call TRBJ1-3; the match to TRBD1 covers 7 bases. In germline, CDR1 is MDHEN, CDR2 SYDVKM. The CDR3 spans 15 residues. The ends lost 6 bases at V and 1 base at J; junction bases unmatched: 6. This CDR3 reads CASRQRGPSGNTIYF. Written as DNA, the CDR3 is TGTGCCAGCAGGCAAAGGGGGCCATCTGGAAACACCATATATTTT.

The chain recombines TRBV11-2 with TRBJ2-7, with 11 nucleotides matching TRBD2. CDR1 is SGHAT, CDR2 FQNNGV, per germline. The CDR3 loop spans 14 amino acids. The junction had 1 base not matched to a gene; V was cut back by 3 bases and J by 3 bases. The CDR3 DNA follows: TGTGCCAGCAGCTTGACTAGCGGGGTCTACGAGCAGTACTTC. Its translation: CASSLTSGVYEQYF.

The chain has TRBV9 and TRBJ1-1, with 7 bases matching TRBD1. CDR1 and CDR2 (germline): SGDLS, YYNGEE. The CDR3 covers 13 residues. The V segment lost 0 bases and the J segment 10 bases; nucleotides outside the gene matches: 6. The CDR3 is CASSVELEGAAFF. As DNA, the CDR3 is TGTGCCAGCAGCGTAGAGCTAGAGGGGGCAGCTTTCTTT.

This clone was picked up one time. The chain links TRBV11-2 to TRBJ2-2; D is uncertain. Germline V gene lookup returns CDR1 SGHAT and CDR2 FQNNGV. V lost 1 base and J lost 6, with 15 bases in between. The CDR3 spans 16 residues. This chain's CDR3 is CASSLGGGPSSGELFF. CDR3 in DNA: TGTGCCAGCAGCTTAGGAGGTGGCCCCTCCTCCGGGGAGCTGTTTTTT. The full variable domain, in which reference TRBV11-2 and TRBJ2-2 provide the parts outside the CDR3, is EAGVAQSPRYKIIEKRQSVAFWCNPISGHATLYWYQQILGQGPKLLIQFQNNGVVDDSQLPKDRFSAERLKGVDSTLKIQPAKLEDSAVYLCASSLGGGPSSGELFFGEGSRLTVL.

A note on this clone: The sample holds other DNA sequences that translate to the same CDR3. This chain uses TRBV7-2 with TRBJ2-2, with 7 bases matching TRBD1. Losses at the gene ends were 3 bases for V and 4 bases for J; bases not matched to a gene: 2. The germline V gene encodes CDR1 SGHTA and CDR2 FQGNSA. The CDR3 is 14 residues long. In DNA, the CDR3 is TGTGCCAGCAGCTTCCGACAGGGCACCGGGGAGCTGTTTTTT. Translated, it gives CASSFRQGTGELFF.

The rearrangement links TRBV27 to TRBJ2-2; D perhaps matches TRBD2 (6 bases). Germline CDR1 is MNHEY and CDR2 is SMNVEV (reference sequence). V was cut by 6 bases and J by 7 bases, with 18 bases left in between. This CDR3 comprises 15 residues. The CDR3 DNA reads TGTGCCAGCAGGAGGGACGGGAGTGTAGGCGGGGAGCTGTTTTTT. Protein: CASRRDGSVGGELFF.

This sequence joins TRBV28 and TRBJ1-4; D might be TRBD1 (6 bases). In germline, CDR1 is MDHEN, CDR2 SYDVKM. CDR3 length: 16 amino acids. Trimming took 2 bases from V and 5 from J, leaving 15 bases between them. CDR3: CASSLEQGTVNEKLFF. The CDR3 region has the DNA TGTGCCAGCAGTTTAGAACAGGGCACAGTCAATGAAAAACTGTTTTTT. The full variable domain, completed using reference TRBV28 and TRBJ1-4, is DVKVTQSSRYLVKRTGEKVFLECVQDMDHENMFWYRQDPGLGLRLIYFSYDVKMKEKGDIPEGYSVSREKKERFSLILESASTNQTSMYLCASSLEQGTVNEKLFFGSGTQLSVL.

This chain connects TRBV7-2 to TRBJ2-7; 8 bases match TRBD2. There are 16 residues in the CDR3. The germline V gene has CDR1 SGHTA and CDR2 FQGNSA. J gave up 7 bases and V 0 bases, and 11 bases lay outside the gene matches. CDR3 DNA sequence: TGTGCCAGCAGCTTAGCGGGGTCCAGCGGGAGTGTGGAGCAGTACTTC. Its protein product is CASSLAGSSGSVEQYF. The full variable domain, its missing parts supplied by reference TRBV7-2 and TRBJ2-7, is GAGVSQSPSNKVTEKGKDVELRCDPISGHTALYWYRQSLGQGLEFLIYFQGNSAPDKSGLPSDRFSAERTGGSVSTLTIQRTQQEDSAVYLCASSLAGSSGSVEQYFGPGTRLTVT.

The V and J genes are TRBV19 and TRBJ1-2, with a possible D match to TRBD1 (5 bases). In germline, CDR1 is LNHDA, CDR2 SQIVND (reference sequence). V shed 4 bases and J shed 8 bases, with 14 bases lying between them. This CDR3 comprises 13 residues. For the CDR3, the DNA is TGTGCCAGTAGTAGTCTCGCAGGGATCGGCTACACCTTC. Its protein is CASSSLAGIGYTF.

DNA of the CDR3: TGTGCCAGCAGCCAAGACTCGGACAGGGCGAGGGAAAAACTGTTTTTT. Translated, it gives CASSQDSDRAREKLFF. V is TRBV4-2 and J is TRBJ1-4; 8 positions match TRBD1. Germline CDR1 and CDR2: LGHNA and YNFKEQ. This CDR3 has 16 residues. Trimming cost V 0 bases and J 8 bases; bases outside gene matches: 8.

This clone was found a few times. One end of the junction fails to match germline, which may point to a read error. The chain is built from TRBV7-9 and TRBJ2-3, with 8 bases matching TRBD2. Germline loops: CDR1 SEHNR, CDR2 FQNEAQ (reference sequence). This CDR3 is built from 17 residues. This CDR3 is CSSSLIIAGRRGDTQYF. The CDR3 bases are TGTTCCAGCAGTTTAATAATAGCGGGGCGACGGGGAGATACGCAGTATTTT.

CDR3 amino acids: CASSVRQGSTDTQYF. For the CDR3, the DNA is TGTGCCAGCAGCGTCCGGCAGGGTTCCACAGATACGCAGTATTTT. J is TRBJ2-3 and V is TRBV9; maybe TRBD1 (5 bases). The V and J ends lost 2 bases and 2 bases respectively, with 12 bases between them. This CDR3 has 15 amino acids. Looked up from germline, CDR1 is SGDLS and CDR2 is YYNGEE.

The chain is built from TRBV27 and TRBJ2-7, with D tentatively TRBD2 (5 bases). V shed 6 bases and J shed 2 bases, with 11 bases lying between them. In germline, CDR1 is MNHEY, CDR2 SMNVEV (reference sequence). The CDR3 spans 13 residues. Written as DNA, the CDR3 is TGTGCCAGCAGCCCGGGGAGTCCCTACGAGCAGTACTTC. It encodes CASSPGSPYEQYF.

V gene TRBV6-5 combines with J gene TRBJ2-5, with 10 bases aligning to TRBD1. Near its end, the DNA agrees better with TRBJ2-7, so the J call may be wrong. The CDR3 loop spans 13 amino acids. Looked up from germline, CDR1 is MNHEY and CDR2 is SVGAGI. Here the CDR3 reads CASSSTGGGEQYF. The CDR3 DNA follows: TGTGCCAGCAGTTCGACAGGGGGCGGCGAGCAGTACTTC.